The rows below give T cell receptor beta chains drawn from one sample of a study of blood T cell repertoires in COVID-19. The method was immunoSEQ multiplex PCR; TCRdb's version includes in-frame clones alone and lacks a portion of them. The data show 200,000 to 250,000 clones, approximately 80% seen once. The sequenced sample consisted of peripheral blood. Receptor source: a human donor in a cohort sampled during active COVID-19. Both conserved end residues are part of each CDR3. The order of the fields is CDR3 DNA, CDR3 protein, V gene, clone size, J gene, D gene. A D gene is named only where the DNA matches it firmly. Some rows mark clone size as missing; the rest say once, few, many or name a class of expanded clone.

CDR3nt: TGTGCCAGCAGTTATTCGGTGGTCAACTTCGCCGAAGCTTTCTTT; CDR3aa: CASSYSVVNFAEAFF; v_gene: TRBV28; abundance: NA; j_gene: TRBJ1-1; d_gene: NA
CDR3nt: TGTGCCAGTACGAAAGGACTGATCACCGGGGAGCTGTTTTTT; CDR3aa: CASTKGLITGELFF; v_gene: TRBV19; abundance: NA; j_gene: TRBJ2-2; d_gene: NA
CDR3nt: TGTGCCATCGCGGCAGGGGAGAGAGAGACCCAGTACTTC; CDR3aa: CAIAAGERETQYF; v_gene: TRBV10-3; abundance: NA; j_gene: TRBJ2-5; d_gene: NA
CDR3nt: TGTGCCAGCAGCCACGGGGGACCATCCTACGAGCAGTACTTC; CDR3aa: CASSHGGPSYEQYF; v_gene: TRBV9; abundance: NA; j_gene: TRBJ2-7; d_gene: NA
CDR3nt: TGTGCCAGCAGCTCCCCCCTAGCGGTCCTGGTTTCTTACGAGCAGTACTTC; CDR3aa: CASSSPLAVLVSYEQYF; v_gene: TRBV28; abundance: NA; j_gene: TRBJ2-7; d_gene: TRBD2
CDR3nt: TGTGCCAGCAGCCTTCAATTACTTAACACTGAAGCTTTCTTT; CDR3aa: CASSLQLLNTEAFF; v_gene: TRBV5-5; abundance: few; j_gene: TRBJ1-1; d_gene: NA
CDR3nt: TGTGCCATCAGTGATAAACAGGTTAACACTGAAGCTTTCTTT; CDR3aa: CAISDKQVNTEAFF; v_gene: TRBV10-3; abundance: NA; j_gene: TRBJ1-1; d_gene: NA
CDR3nt: TGTGCCAGCAGTCCCGGGGGTCGAAACACCATATATTTT; CDR3aa: CASSPGGRNTIYF; v_gene: TRBV2; abundance: NA; j_gene: TRBJ1-3; d_gene: NA
CDR3nt: TGTGCCAGCAGTTCAGGGGTTTTACCCCTCCACTTT; CDR3aa: CASSSGVLPLHF; v_gene: TRBV12-3/TRBV12-4; abundance: NA; j_gene: TRBJ1-6; d_gene: NA
CDR3nt: TGTGCCAGCAGCTTAGATAATAGCGGTGCCCAGTTCTTC; CDR3aa: CASSLDNSGAQFF; v_gene: TRBV7-9; abundance: NA; j_gene: TRBJ2-1; d_gene: NA
CDR3nt: TGTGCCAGCAGTGAAATGGGGGTGGTTGGCGGGATCGGGGAGCTGTTTTTT; CDR3aa: CASSEMGVVGGIGELFF; v_gene: TRBV6-1; abundance: NA; j_gene: TRBJ2-2; d_gene: NA
CDR3nt: TGTGCCAGCAGCTCGGGACTAGCGGAATACGAGCAGTACTTC; CDR3aa: CASSSGLAEYEQYF; v_gene: TRBV7-9; abundance: NA; j_gene: TRBJ2-7; d_gene: TRBD2
CDR3nt: TGTGCCAGCGCCGGGACAGCTAATCAGCCCCAGCATTTT; CDR3aa: CASAGTANQPQHF; v_gene: TRBV19; abundance: NA; j_gene: TRBJ1-5; d_gene: TRBD1
CDR3nt: TGTGCCAGCGGTGACAGGGCTCCTGATCAGCCCCAGCATTTT; CDR3aa: CASGDRAPDQPQHF; v_gene: TRBV2; abundance: NA; j_gene: TRBJ1-5; d_gene: TRBD1
CDR3nt: TGTGCCACCCGGGGGACCGGGGAGCTGTTTTTT; CDR3aa: CATRGTGELFF; v_gene: TRBV2; abundance: NA; j_gene: TRBJ2-2; d_gene: NA
CDR3nt: TGTGCCAGCAGCCTGGACGGAGGTATCTACAATGAGCAGTTCTTC; CDR3aa: CASSLDGGIYNEQFF; v_gene: TRBV7-3; abundance: once; j_gene: TRBJ2-1; d_gene: NA
CDR3nt: TGTGCCAGCAGTACAGGGGGCGACACCGGGGAGCTGTTTTTT; CDR3aa: CASSTGGDTGELFF; v_gene: TRBV9; abundance: NA; j_gene: TRBJ2-2; d_gene: TRBD1
CDR3nt: TGTGCCAGCAAAGCGGGGGTCACAGATACGCAGTATTTT; CDR3aa: CASKAGVTDTQYF; v_gene: TRBV25-1; abundance: NA; j_gene: TRBJ2-3; d_gene: TRBD2
CDR3nt: TGTGCCAGTAGTTCCACAGGGGGTCGCACTGAAGCTTTCTTT; CDR3aa: CASSSTGGRTEAFF; v_gene: TRBV19; abundance: NA; j_gene: TRBJ1-1; d_gene: TRBD1
CDR3nt: TGTGCCAGCAGTTATGAAGGCAGCGAGCAGTATTTT; CDR3aa: CASSYEGSEQYF; v_gene: TRBV12-3/TRBV12-4; abundance: once; j_gene: TRBJ2-3; d_gene: NA
CDR3nt: TGTGCCAGCAGTCGGACAGGGGAAATCTTCTTC; CDR3aa: CASSRTGEIFF; v_gene: TRBV12-3/TRBV12-4; abundance: NA; j_gene: TRBJ2-1; d_gene: TRBD1
CDR3nt: TGTGCCAGCAGCTCTGGAGGGCTAACCGGGGAAGCTTTCTTT; CDR3aa: CASSSGGLTGEAFF; v_gene: TRBV7-8; abundance: NA; j_gene: TRBJ1-1; d_gene: NA
CDR3nt: TGTGCCAGCAGCCCCGACATCTACGAGCAGTACTTC; CDR3aa: CASSPDIYEQYF; v_gene: TRBV3-1/TRBV3-2; abundance: NA; j_gene: TRBJ2-7; d_gene: NA
CDR3nt: TGTGCCAGTAGTCCTCGGGACAGGCTGGTAGACGAGCAGTACTTC; CDR3aa: CASSPRDRLVDEQYF; v_gene: TRBV19; abundance: NA; j_gene: TRBJ2-7; d_gene: TRBD1
CDR3nt: TGTGCCAGCAGTTTATTATACAGGGGGGTGGCCAAAAACATTCAGTACTTC; CDR3aa: CASSLLYRGVAKNIQYF; v_gene: TRBV28; abundance: once; j_gene: TRBJ2-4; d_gene: TRBD1
CDR3nt: TGCGCCAGCAGCTTGGCTCCAGGGGAAACCGGGGAGCTGTTTTTT; CDR3aa: CASSLAPGETGELFF; v_gene: TRBV5-1; abundance: few; j_gene: TRBJ2-2; d_gene: NA
CDR3nt: TGCAGTGCTAGTCAGGGGGCGGCTGAAGCTTTCTTT; CDR3aa: CSASQGAAEAFF; v_gene: TRBV20-1; abundance: NA; j_gene: TRBJ1-1; d_gene: TRBD1
CDR3nt: TGTGCCACCAGTGATTTTGGGCAGGGTTTCAACAATGAGCAGTTCTTC; CDR3aa: CATSDFGQGFNNEQFF; v_gene: TRBV24-1; abundance: NA; j_gene: TRBJ2-1; d_gene: NA
CDR3nt: TGTGCCAGCTCACCAGGGACAGGGTCCTACAATGAGCAGTTCTTC; CDR3aa: CASSPGTGSYNEQFF; v_gene: TRBV18; abundance: NA; j_gene: TRBJ2-1; d_gene: TRBD1
CDR3nt: TGTGCCAGCAGCCTATTTGCCACGTACAGGGGGAACGTGAACACTGAAGCTTTCTTT; CDR3aa: CASSLFATYRGNVNTEAFF; v_gene: TRBV7-2; abundance: NA; j_gene: TRBJ1-1; d_gene: TRBD1
CDR3nt: TGTGCCAGCAGTCCTACAGGGGTTGCCAACTATGGCTACACCTTC; CDR3aa: CASSPTGVANYGYTF; v_gene: TRBV7-9; abundance: NA; j_gene: TRBJ1-2; d_gene: TRBD1
CDR3nt: TGCGCCAGCAGCTTGTTTAGCGGGGGACTCGGCCAAGAGACCCAGTACTTC; CDR3aa: CASSLFSGGLGQETQYF; v_gene: TRBV5-1; abundance: NA; j_gene: TRBJ2-5; d_gene: TRBD2